This TCR beta chain was recorded in a study of early T cells in non-severe SARS-CoV-2 infection. Study context: Sequencing targeted bulk RNA from unsorted whole blood, leaving chains unpaired.

As for this clonotype: The antigen remains undetermined.

Each cDNA molecule carried a unique molecular identifier. TCRdb re-analysed the 5' RACE reads in MiXCR, keeping a single row per CDR3 protein. The table includes approximately 99,000 distinct CDR3 sequences, around 10% detected once. Study-level points and caveats: The matching step, a VDJdb search, favored anti-spike CD8 responses and missed private and CD4 specificities.

The TCR originated in an adult who was a healthcare worker with PCR-confirmed SARS-CoV-2 infection or an uninfected control (not recorded which). Sequencing was performed on whole blood.

The CDR3 nucleotides are TGTGCCTGTATCCGCCCAGGGACTACGAACACCGGGGAGCTGTTTTTT. It yields the protein CACIRPGTTNTGELFF. The chain is built from TRBV30 and TRBJ2-2, with 7 bases fitting TRBD2. Germline V gives CDR1 GTSNPN, CDR2 SVGIG (reference sequence). The CDR3 spans 16 residues. V was clipped by 6 bases and J by 0 bases; unmatched bases: 10.